Presented here are 22 T cell receptor beta chains from one specimen sequenced in a study of OX40 agonist ivuxolimab in advanced cancers. Produced via immunoSEQ multiplex PCR; TCRdb's table is partial and in-frame only. The sample lists 25,000 to 35,000 clones; around 83% were seen once. This specimen was CD4+ or CD8+ T cells sorted from blood, taken in a trial of the OX40 agonist ivuxolimab. The receptors were gathered from an adult with an advanced solid tumor such as melanoma, head and neck, liver or kidney cancer.

The chain links TRBV2 to TRBJ1-5, with D tentatively TRBD1 (6 bases). The CDR3 is 13 amino acids. CDR1 SNHLY and CDR2 FYNNEI come from the germline V gene. With 5 bases removed from V and 7 bases from J, the gap between germline ends came to 12 bases. CDR3 DNA: TGTGCCAGCAGTTCAGGGGCTTGGCAGCCCCAGCATTTT. Its protein product is CASSSGAWQPQHF.

The CDR3 spells CASSQAGNTEAFF. The CDR3 bases are TGCGCCAGCAGCCAGGCAGGGAACACTGAAGCTTTCTTT. The rearrangement uses TRBV4-3 and TRBJ1-1; D uncertain. V was clipped by 3 bases and J by 1 base, with 6 bases between them. Germline lookup yields CDR1 LGHNA and CDR2 YSLEER. This CDR3 contains 13 residues.

Notes on this clone: This specimen includes other DNA sequences encoding the same CDR3. This chain links TRBV4-2 with TRBJ1-2; TRBD1 is a possible D gene (5 bases). V dropped 4 bases and J dropped 5 bases, with 14 bases sitting between them. The CDR3 spans 14 residues. Germline CDR1 reads LGHNA; CDR2 reads YNFKEQ. The CDR3 spells CASSPEGAEYGYTF. Here the CDR3 DNA reads TGTGCCAGCAGCCCAGAAGGGGCGGAATATGGCTACACCTTC.

With respect to this clone: The same CDR3 arises from other DNA sequences in this sample as well. The J gene is TRBJ1-1, the V gene TRBV6-5; 7 nucleotides align to TRBD1. CDR1 MNHEY and CDR2 SVGAGI come from the germline V gene. Germline trimming cut 2 bases from V and 2 bases from J; bases unmatched to any gene: 2. There are 14 residues in the CDR3. The DNA of the CDR3 is TGTGCCAGCAGTTACGGACAGGTCAACACTGAAGCTTTCTTT. It translates to CASSYGQVNTEAFF.

The chain links TRBV16 to TRBJ2-1; D is uncertain. Trimming shortened V by 0 bases and J by 5 bases, and 11 bases separated the two germline ends. This CDR3 has 15 residues. The germline CDR1 and CDR2 sequences are KGHSY and FQNENV. CDR3 bases: TGTGCCAGCAGCCAATCGATTGAAAACAACAATGAGCAGTTCTTC. Its translation: CASSQSIENNNEQFF.

The J gene is TRBJ2-7, the V gene TRBV7-9; D might be TRBD2 (5 bases). Between the trimmed V and J ends, which lost 3 bases and 0 bases, there was a span of 9 bases. The germline gives CDR1 SEHNR, CDR2 FQNEAQ (reference sequence). The CDR3 sequence is 14 residues long. The DNA of the CDR3 is TGTGCCAGCAGCTTTGGGGAGAGCTCCTACGAGCAGTACTTC. Protein sequence: CASSFGESSYEQYF. The variable domain in full, completed from reference TRBV7-9 and TRBJ2-7, reads DTGVSQNPRHKITKRGQNVTFRCDPISEHNRLYWYRQTLGQGPEFLTYFQNEAQLEKSRLLSDRFSAERPKGSFSTLEIQRTEQGDSAMYLCASSFGESSYEQYFGPGTRLTVT.

This sequence joins TRBV29-1 and TRBJ1-1; no firm D call. The germline gives CDR1 SQVTM, CDR2 ANQGSEA. Trimming left V 4 bases short and J 8 bases short, with 14 bases between. The CDR3 contains 12 residues. CDR3 DNA: TGCAGCGTTGTTCCGGGCGGAGGCGAAGCTTTCTTT. Its protein is CSVVPGGGEAFF.

The chain joins TRBV28 to TRBJ1-1; 9 nucleotides align to TRBD1. CDR1 and CDR2 from the germline V gene are MDHEN and SYDVKM. V was clipped by 5 bases and J by 5 bases; unmatched bases: 12. CDR3 length: 16 amino acids. CDR3 residues: CASSPWDRDLWTEAFF. DNA of the CDR3: TGTGCCAGCAGTCCCTGGGACAGGGATCTATGGACTGAAGCTTTCTTT.

The chain carries TRBV27 and TRBJ1-2, with TRBD1 identical over 8 bases. CDR1 is MNHEY and CDR2 is SMNVEV in the germline V gene (reference sequence). With V trimmed by 5 bases and J by 4 bases, 6 bases remained unmatched. The CDR3 covers 14 residues. The CDR3 region is CASSAAGGGYGYTF. The CDR3 DNA sequence: TGTGCCAGCAGTGCAGCAGGGGGCGGCTATGGCTACACCTTC.

This chain uses TRBV7-2 with TRBJ2-3; 9 positions match TRBD2. Germline V CDR1 and CDR2: SGHTA, FQGNSA. V was pared by 1 base and J by 3 bases, with 2 bases of the junction left unmatched. This CDR3 has 15 residues. This CDR3 is CASSLVSGGTDTQYF. The CDR3 DNA reads TGTGCCAGCAGCTTAGTTAGCGGGGGTACAGATACGCAGTATTTT.

The genes are TRBV7-9 and TRBJ1-1, with a possible D match to TRBD1 (5 bases). Germline CDR1 reads SEHNR; CDR2 reads FQNEAQ (reference sequence). Trimming pared 5 bases from V and 4 bases from J, leaving 14 bases between. This CDR3 is built from 14 residues. The CDR3 DNA is TGTGCCAGCAGCCCCAGAGGGGTCATCACTGAAGCTTTCTTT. This encodes CASSPRGVITEAFF.

V usage is TRBV13 and J usage is TRBJ2-2; D remains unclear. Germline V lookup: CDR1 PRHDT, CDR2 FYEKMQ (reference sequence). This CDR3 contains 16 residues. V lost 1 base, J lost 2 bases, and 11 bases lay in between. CDR3 sequence reads: CASSLDVQINTGELFF. As DNA, the CDR3 is TGTGCCAGCAGCTTAGATGTGCAGATCAACACCGGGGAGCTGTTTTTT.

The gene calls are TRBV5-1 and TRBJ2-7; no clear D. CDR3 length: 11 residues. V gave up 4 bases and J gave up 0 bases, with 2 bases separating them. Looked up from germline, CDR1 is SGHRS and CDR2 is YFSETQ. The CDR3 coding sequence is TGCGCCAGCAGCAACTCCTACGAGCAGTACTTC. As protein: CASSNSYEQYF.

The V call is TRBV7-9, the J call TRBJ1-2; D is perhaps TRBD1 (5 bases). The CDR3 spans 15 residues. V lost 3 bases and J lost 6, with 17 bases in between. Germline CDR1 reads SEHNR; CDR2 reads FQNEAQ (reference sequence). CDR3 in amino acids: CASSFVGGADHGYTF. The CDR3 DNA reads as TGTGCCAGCAGCTTCGTCGGTGGGGCAGACCATGGCTACACCTTC.

The genes are TRBV4-1 and TRBJ2-2; D is uncertain. Germline values: CDR1 MGHRA, CDR2 YSYEKL. This CDR3 is built from 17 residues. V lost 0 bases, J lost 4 bases, and 15 bases lay in between. CDR3 sequence (DNA): TGCGCCAGCAGCCAAGATTCCCTGCAGGCCACCACCGGGGAGCTGTTTTTT. It translates to CASSQDSLQATTGELFF.

V gene TRBV7-9 combines with J gene TRBJ2-1; the match to TRBD2 covers 11 bases. Germline V gives CDR1 SEHNR, CDR2 FQNEAQ (reference sequence). The CDR3 runs to 17 residues. The J segment lost 6 bases and the V segment lost 5 bases, leaving 12 bases of the junction unmatched. The CDR3 protein is CASSARRLAGGFNEQFF. CDR3 DNA: TGTGCCAGCAGCGCCAGACGTCTAGCGGGAGGCTTCAATGAGCAGTTCTTC.

The V gene is TRBV27, the J gene TRBJ1-5, with D unresolved. Germline V CDR1 and CDR2: MNHEY, SMNVEV (reference sequence). The CDR3 covers 14 residues. Trimming stripped 1 base from V and 2 bases from J, with 6 bases between. This CDR3 is CASSLFGGNQPQHF. As DNA, the CDR3 is TGTGCCAGCAGTTTATTCGGGGGCAATCAGCCCCAGCATTTT.

In its sample, this clone was seen a few times. V and J are TRBV7-9 and TRBJ2-2; D ambiguous. Trimming removed 5 bases at V and 2 bases at J, with 3 bases between. The CDR3 runs 12 residues. Germline lookup yields CDR1 SEHNR and CDR2 FQNEAQ (reference sequence). The chain's CDR3 is CASSLNTGELFF. CDR3 coding DNA: TGTGCCAGCAGCCTAAACACCGGGGAGCTGTTTTTT. Combining the CDR3 with reference TRBV7-9 and TRBJ2-2 gives the whole variable domain DTGVSQNPRHKITKRGQNVTFRCDPISEHNRLYWYRQTLGQGPEFLTYFQNEAQLEKSRLLSDRFSAERPKGSFSTLEIQRTEQGDSAMYLCASSLNTGELFFGEGSRLTVL.

The chain has TRBV5-6 and TRBJ2-7; D ambiguous. Germline loops: CDR1 SGHDT, CDR2 YYEEEE. The CDR3 is made up of 11 amino acids. Trimming took off 4 bases at V and 0 bases at J, with 2 bases between the two ends. CDR3 sequence reads: CASSHSYEQYF. CDR3 bases: TGTGCCAGCAGCCACTCCTACGAGCAGTACTTC. The complete variable domain, with remaining parts taken from reference TRBV5-6 and TRBJ2-7, reads DAGVTQSPTHLIKTRGQQVTLRCSPKSGHDTVSWYQQALGQGPQFIFQYYEEEERQRGNFPDRFSGHQFPNYSSELNVNALLLGDSALYLCASSHSYEQYFGPGTRLTVT.

V is TRBV4-1 and J is TRBJ1-2; perhaps TRBD1 as D (5 bases). This CDR3 is built from 11 residues. Trimming removed 6 bases at V and 7 bases at J, with 9 bases between. CDR1 and CDR2 (germline): MGHRA, YSYEKL. In DNA, the CDR3 is TGCGCCAGCAGAGGGACTGCTGGCTACACCTTC. Its translation is CASRGTAGYTF.

The rearrangement links TRBV30 to TRBJ1-1; no definite D call. The CDR3 contains 12 residues. V lost 6 bases and J lost 4, with 12 bases in between. Per the germline V gene, CDR1 is GTSNPN and CDR2 is SVGIG (reference sequence). CDR3 region: CACLGGVTEAFF. The CDR3 DNA follows: TGTGCCTGTCTCGGCGGGGTCACTGAAGCTTTCTTT.

The sample holds a few counts of this clone. This rearrangement joins TRBV28 to TRBJ2-1, with TRBD1 as a possible D gene (5 bases). V lost 3 bases, J lost 2 bases, and 11 bases lay in between. This CDR3 contains 15 residues. CDR1 MDHEN and CDR2 SYDVKM come from the germline V gene. CDR3 DNA sequence: TGTGCCAGCAGTTTCTATAAGGGGACCTACAATGAGCAGTTCTTC. It translates to CASSFYKGTYNEQFF.